A selection of T cell receptor beta chains follows, all from one sample in a study of blood T cell repertoires in COVID-19. TCRdb's table, derived via immunoSEQ multiplex PCR, lists solely in-frame clones and lacks some. The sample shows 70,000 to 85,000 clones, about nine tenths of them seen only once. Specimen: peripheral blood. Receptors originate from a woman between 45 and 65 years old with active or convalescent COVID-19. CDR3s include the opening cysteine and the closing phenylalanine or tryptophan. Each record gives: D gene, V gene, clone size, J gene, CDR3 DNA, CDR3 protein. D genes are given only for firm matches. Where a row states a size, it is once, few, many or the class of an expanded clone; other rows omit it.

TRBD2	TRBV11-3	few	TRBJ2-7	TGTGCCAGCAGCTTAAGCGGGGTGAACTACGAGCAGTACTTC	CASSLSGVNYEQYF
-	TRBV14	-	TRBJ2-2	TGTGCCAGCAGCCAAGATTATAGTGATATCCCGAACACCGGGGAGCTGTTTTTT	CASSQDYSDIPNTGELFF
-	TRBV18	-	TRBJ2-1	TGTGCCAGCTCACCAGCAGGGAATGAGCAGTTCTTC	CASSPAGNEQFF
-	TRBV6-5	-	TRBJ2-5	TGTGCCAGCATGCGGGGAGAGACCCAGTACTTC	CASMRGETQYF
-	TRBV6-5	-	TRBJ2-7	TGTGCCAGCAGGACCGGGACACCATACGAGCAGTACTTC	CASRTGTPYEQYF
TRBD1	TRBV5-1	-	TRBJ1-4	TGCGCCAGCAGCTTAGGGACAGGGATAGTCGGGAGCGAAAAACTGTTTTTT	CASSLGTGIVGSEKLFF
TRBD1	TRBV7-7	-	TRBJ2-2	TGTGCTAGCAGCAGGACAGGCGGGGAGCTGTTTTTT	CASSRTGGELFF
-	TRBV19	-	TRBJ1-4	TGTGCCAGTGATTCGACAGGCCGGGCGGCTAATGAAAAACTGTTTTTT	CASDSTGRAANEKLFF
-	TRBV23-1	-	TRBJ1-6	TGCGCCAGCAGCCGTCAATTATTTAAGTCAGAACAGCCTCTCCCATATAATTCACCCCTCCACTTT	CASSRQLFKSEQPLPYNSPLHF
-	TRBV12-3/TRBV12-4	-	TRBJ2-5	TGTGCCAGCAGCATCCAAGAGACCCAGTACTTC	CASSIQETQYF
-	TRBV7-9	-	TRBJ1-1	TGTGCCAGCAGCTTAGTTCAGGGCTTGGGCACTGAAGCTTTCTTT	CASSLVQGLGTEAFF
-	TRBV2	-	TRBJ2-2	TGTGCCAGCAGTGAAGCCCCCCAGGGAGGCACCGGGGAGCTGTTTTTT	CASSEAPQGGTGELFF
TRBD2	TRBV7-9	-	TRBJ2-7	TGTGCCAGCAGCTTTAGCGGGGGTGCCTACGAGCAGTACTTC	CASSFSGGAYEQYF
-	TRBV9	-	TRBJ2-1	TGTGCCAGCAGCGCGGGACAATCAGACAATGAGCAGTTCTTC	CASSAGQSDNEQFF
TRBD1	TRBV7-3	once	TRBJ1-1	TGTGCCAGCAGCTTAACGACAGGGTTTGGGAACACTGAAGCTTTCTTT	CASSLTTGFGNTEAFF
TRBD1	TRBV5-1	-	TRBJ1-1	TGCGCCAGCAGCTTGGGACAGGGGGAACTGGGTGAAGCTTTCTTT	CASSLGQGELGEAFF
TRBD1	TRBV7-2	-	TRBJ2-7	TGTGCCAGCAGCTTAGGGCCAGGGGGCGGCTACGAGCAGTACTTC	CASSLGPGGGYEQYF
TRBD1	TRBV2	-	TRBJ2-7	TGTGCCAGCACCCCGTTGGGACAGGGGGACGAGCAGTACTTC	CASTPLGQGDEQYF
-	TRBV12-3/TRBV12-4	-	TRBJ1-2	TGTGCCAGCAGCTTTGGGAGTGGCTACACCTTC	CASSFGSGYTF
-	TRBV2	-	TRBJ1-2	TGTGCCAGCGGACCTCGGGACAACAACTATGGCTACACCTTC	CASGPRDNNYGYTF